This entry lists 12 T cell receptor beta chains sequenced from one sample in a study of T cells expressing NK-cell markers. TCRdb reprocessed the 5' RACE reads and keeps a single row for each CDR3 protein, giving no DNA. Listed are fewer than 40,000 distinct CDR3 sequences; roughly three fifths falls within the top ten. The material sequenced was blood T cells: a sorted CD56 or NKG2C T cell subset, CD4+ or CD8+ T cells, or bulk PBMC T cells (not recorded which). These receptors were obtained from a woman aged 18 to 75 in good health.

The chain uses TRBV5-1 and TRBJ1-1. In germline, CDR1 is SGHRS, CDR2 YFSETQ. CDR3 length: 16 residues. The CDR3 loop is CASSFYGSGVNTEAFF.

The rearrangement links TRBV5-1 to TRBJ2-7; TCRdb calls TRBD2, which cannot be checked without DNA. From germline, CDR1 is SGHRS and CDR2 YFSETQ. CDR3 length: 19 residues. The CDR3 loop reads CASSWINEGLAGVRYEQYF.

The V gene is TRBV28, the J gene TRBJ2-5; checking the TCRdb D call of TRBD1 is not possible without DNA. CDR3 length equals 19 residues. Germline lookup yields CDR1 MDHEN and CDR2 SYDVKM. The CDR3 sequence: CASSLSGGFLPTYQETQYF.

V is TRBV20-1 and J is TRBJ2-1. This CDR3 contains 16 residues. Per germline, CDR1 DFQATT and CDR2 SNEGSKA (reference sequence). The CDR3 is CSARPTVERLYNEQFF.

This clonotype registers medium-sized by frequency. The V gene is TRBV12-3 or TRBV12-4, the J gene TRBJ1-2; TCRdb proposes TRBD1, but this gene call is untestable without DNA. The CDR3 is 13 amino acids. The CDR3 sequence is CASSPTGVDGYTF.

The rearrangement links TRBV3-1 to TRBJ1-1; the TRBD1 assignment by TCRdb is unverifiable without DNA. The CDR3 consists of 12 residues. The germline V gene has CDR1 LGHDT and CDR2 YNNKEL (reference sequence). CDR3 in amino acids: CASSGQNTEAFF. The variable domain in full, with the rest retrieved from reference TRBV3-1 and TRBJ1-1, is DTAVSQTPKYLVTQMGNDKSIKCEQNLGHDTMYWYKQDSKKFLKIMFSYNNKELIINETVPNRFSPKSPDKAHLNLHINSLELGDSAVYFCASSGQNTEAFFGQGTRLTVV.

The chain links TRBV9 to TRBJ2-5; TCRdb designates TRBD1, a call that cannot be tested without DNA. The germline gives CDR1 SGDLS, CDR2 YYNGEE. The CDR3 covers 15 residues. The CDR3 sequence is CASSESGTGRETQYF.

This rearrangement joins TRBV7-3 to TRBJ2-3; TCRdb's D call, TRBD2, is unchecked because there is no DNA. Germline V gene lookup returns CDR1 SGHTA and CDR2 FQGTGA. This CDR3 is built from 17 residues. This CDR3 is CASRDPGLAGVPDTQYF. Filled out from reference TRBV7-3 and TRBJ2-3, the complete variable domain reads GAGVSQTPSNKVTEKGKYVELRCDPISGHTALYWYRQSLGQGPEFLIYFQGTGAADDSGLPNDRFFAVRPEGSVSTLKIQRTERGDSAVYLCASRDPGLAGVPDTQYFGPGTRLTVL.

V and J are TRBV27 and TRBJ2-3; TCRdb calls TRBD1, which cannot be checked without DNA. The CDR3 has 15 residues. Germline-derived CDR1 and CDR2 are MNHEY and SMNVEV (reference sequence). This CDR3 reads CASSPSGDRPDTQYF.

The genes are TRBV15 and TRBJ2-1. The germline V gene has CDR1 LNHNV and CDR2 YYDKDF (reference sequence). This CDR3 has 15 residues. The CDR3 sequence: CATGVVESSYNEQFF.

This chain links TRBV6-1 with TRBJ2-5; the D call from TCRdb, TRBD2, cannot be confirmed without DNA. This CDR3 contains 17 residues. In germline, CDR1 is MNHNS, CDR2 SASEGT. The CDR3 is CASSELGPGTREETQYF.

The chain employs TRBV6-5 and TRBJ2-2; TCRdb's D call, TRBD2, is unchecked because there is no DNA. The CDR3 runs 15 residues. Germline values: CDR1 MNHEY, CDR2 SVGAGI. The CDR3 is CASSYSPEGTGELFF.